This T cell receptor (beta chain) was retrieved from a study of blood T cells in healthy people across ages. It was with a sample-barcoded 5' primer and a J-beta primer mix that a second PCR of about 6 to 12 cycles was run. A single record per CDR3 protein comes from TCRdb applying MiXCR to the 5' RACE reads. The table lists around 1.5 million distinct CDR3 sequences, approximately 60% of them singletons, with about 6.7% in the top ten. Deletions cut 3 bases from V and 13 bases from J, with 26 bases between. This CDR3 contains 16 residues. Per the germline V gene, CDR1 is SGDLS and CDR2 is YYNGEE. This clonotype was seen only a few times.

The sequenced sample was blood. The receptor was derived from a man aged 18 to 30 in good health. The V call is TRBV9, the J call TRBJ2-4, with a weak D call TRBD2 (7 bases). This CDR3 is CASSGLGGDYLGEQYF. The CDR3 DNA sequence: TGTGCCAGCAGCGGATTAGGGGGGGACTACCTGGGTGAGCAGTACTTC.